This TCR beta chain was identified in a study of blood T cell repertoires in COVID-19. The wider study: PBMCs, B-cell-depleted T cells, or T cells were the source of the cDNA or gDNA that made up the material.

Clones were sequenced by immunoSEQ multiplex PCR, and TCRdb holds only the in-frame ones, with some missing. Of approximately 110,000 clones listed, about 87% are singletons. The sequenced sample was peripheral blood. The clonotype originates from a human donor in a cohort sampled during active COVID-19.

The CDR3 protein is CASSPRMWEGLYEQYF. The CDR3 coding sequence is TGTGCCAGCAGCCCCCGAATGTGGGAGGGCCTGTACGAGCAGTACTTC. V usage is TRBV28 and J usage is TRBJ2-7, with 7 bases matching TRBD2. The CDR3 is 16 residues long. V shed 6 bases, J shed 4 bases, and the junction held 15 bases outside the gene matches. Germline V gene data show CDR1 as MDHEN and CDR2 as SYDVKM.